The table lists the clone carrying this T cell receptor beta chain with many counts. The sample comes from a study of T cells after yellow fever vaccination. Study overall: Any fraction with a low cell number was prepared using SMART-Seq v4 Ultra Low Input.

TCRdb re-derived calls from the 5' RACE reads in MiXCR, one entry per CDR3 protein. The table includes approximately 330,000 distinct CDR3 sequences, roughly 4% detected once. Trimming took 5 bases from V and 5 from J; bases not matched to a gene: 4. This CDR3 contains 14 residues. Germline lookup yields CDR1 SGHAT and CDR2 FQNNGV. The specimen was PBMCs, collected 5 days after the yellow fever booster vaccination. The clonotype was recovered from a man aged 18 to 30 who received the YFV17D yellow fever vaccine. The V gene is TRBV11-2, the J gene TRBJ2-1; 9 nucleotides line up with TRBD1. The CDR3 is CASSRQGGNNEQFF. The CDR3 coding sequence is TGTGCCAGCAGCCGACAGGGGGGGAACAATGAGCAGTTCTTC.